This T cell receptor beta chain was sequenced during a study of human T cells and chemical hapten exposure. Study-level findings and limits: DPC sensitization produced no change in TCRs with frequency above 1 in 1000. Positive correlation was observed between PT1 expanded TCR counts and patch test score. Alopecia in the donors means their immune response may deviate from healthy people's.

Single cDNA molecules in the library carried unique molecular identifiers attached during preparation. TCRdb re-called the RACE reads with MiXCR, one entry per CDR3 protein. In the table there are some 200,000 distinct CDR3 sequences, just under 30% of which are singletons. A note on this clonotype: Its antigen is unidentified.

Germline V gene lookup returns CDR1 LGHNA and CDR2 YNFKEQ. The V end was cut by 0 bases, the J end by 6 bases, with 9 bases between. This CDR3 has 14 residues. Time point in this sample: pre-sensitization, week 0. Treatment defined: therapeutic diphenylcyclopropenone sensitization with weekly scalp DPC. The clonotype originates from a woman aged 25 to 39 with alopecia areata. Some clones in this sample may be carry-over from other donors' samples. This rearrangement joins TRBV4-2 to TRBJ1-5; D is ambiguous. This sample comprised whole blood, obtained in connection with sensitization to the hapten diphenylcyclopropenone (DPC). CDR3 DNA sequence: TGTGCCAGCAGCCAAGATTTGAACGGTCAGCCCCAGCATTTT. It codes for CASSQDLNGQPQHF.